The next 23 T cell receptor beta chains were all read from a single sample in a study of blood T cell repertoires in COVID-19. TCRdb's table, derived via immunoSEQ multiplex PCR, lists solely in-frame clones and lacks some. The table includes roughly 15,000 clones, roughly 76% detected once. Material: peripheral blood. The receptors were sampled from an older man with active or convalescent COVID-19.

V is TRBV6-1 and J is TRBJ1-1, with TRBD1 matching 9 bases. V trimming: 8 bases; J trimming: 0 bases; junction bases outside the gene matches: 7. This CDR3 contains 15 residues. The V gene's germline CDR1 is MNHNS and CDR2 SASEGT. CDR3 DNA: TGTGCCAGCCGCACAGGGGGCAGGCTGAACACTGAAGCTTTCTTT. It is translated as CASRTGGRLNTEAFF.

The genes are TRBV5-5 and TRBJ2-3; 7 bases are a match to TRBD2. CDR3 length: 15 amino acids. CDR1 SGHKS and CDR2 YYEKEE come from the germline V gene (reference sequence). The V segment lost 4 bases and the J segment 5 bases; nucleotides outside the gene matches: 10. The CDR3 loop reads CASSQMWVAGDTQYF. Written as DNA, the CDR3 is TGTGCCAGCAGCCAGATGTGGGTAGCGGGAGATACGCAGTATTTT.

The chain employs TRBV5-1 and TRBJ1-1; the D gene is possibly TRBD1 (6 bases). Germline-derived CDR1 and CDR2 are SGHRS and YFSETQ. The V gene lost 0 bases and the J gene lost 1 base, with 16 bases spanning the gap. This CDR3 comprises 17 residues. The CDR3 DNA reads TGCGCCAGCAGCTTGGATCCGGCAGGGGCGGGGAACACTGAAGCTTTCTTT. Its protein is CASSLDPAGAGNTEAFF.

J is TRBJ1-1 and V is TRBV3-1 (or the pseudogene TRBV3-2), with a possible D match to TRBD1 (5 bases). The germline V gene has CDR1 LGHDT and CDR2 YNNKEL (reference sequence). Trimming removed 1 base at V and 8 bases at J, with 11 bases between. The CDR3 sequence is 13 residues long. The CDR3 DNA reads as TGTGCCAGCAGCCAAGTTGAAAGGGGCGAAGCTTTCTTT. This encodes CASSQVERGEAFF.

V is TRBV11-3 and J is TRBJ2-1, with TRBD2 matching over 9 bases. Trimming at V came to 2 bases and at J to 9 bases, leaving 5 bases not matched to a gene. The length of the CDR3 is 14 residues. Germline CDR1 is SGHNT and CDR2 is YENEEA. Written as DNA, the CDR3 is TGTGCCAGCAGCTTAATGGCGGGAGGGCTTGAGCAGTTCTTC. Amino acids: CASSLMAGGLEQFF.

The chain recombines TRBV2 with TRBJ1-4; D possibly corresponds to TRBD1 (6 bases). The CDR3 length is 15 residues. In germline, CDR1 is SNHLY, CDR2 FYNNEI. Trimming pared 7 bases from V and 4 bases from J, leaving 16 bases between. The CDR3 nucleotides read TGTGCCAGCAAGGGTGGTGGGGGCGGTAATGAAAAACTGTTTTTT. It specifies CASKGGGGGNEKLFF. Combining the CDR3 with reference TRBV2 and TRBJ1-4 gives the whole variable domain EPEVTQTPSHQVTQMGQEVILRCVPISNHLYFYWYRQILGQKVEFLVSFYNNEISEKSEIFDDQFSVERPDGSNFTLKIRSTKLEDSAMYFCASKGGGGGNEKLFFGSGTQLSVL.

This rearrangement joins TRBV18 to TRBJ2-5, with unresolved D. From germline, CDR1 is KGHSH and CDR2 LQKENI. The CDR3 consists of 13 residues. V was clipped by 6 bases and J by 5 bases, with 13 bases between them. Written as DNA, the CDR3 is TGTGCCAGCTCGGTTAACGGAGTGGAGACCCAGTACTTC. This encodes CASSVNGVETQYF.

This chain connects TRBV28 to TRBJ2-1; 13 bases agree with TRBD2. V was clipped by 7 bases and J by 7 bases; unmatched bases: 4. The CDR3 contains 14 residues. Germline V gene data show CDR1 as MDHEN and CDR2 as SYDVKM. DNA of the CDR3: TGTGCCAGCACCGGGACTAGCGGGGTGAATGAGCAGTTCTTC. It is translated as CASTGTSGVNEQFF.

V gene TRBV4-2 combines with J gene TRBJ2-6; D is unresolved. CDR1 and CDR2 (germline): LGHNA, YNFKEQ. The CDR3 is 15 amino acids. V was trimmed by 5 bases and J by 0 bases, leaving 8 bases between them. The CDR3 nucleotides read TGTGCCAGCAGCTTACAGCACTCTGGGGCCAACGTCCTGACTTTC. Translating it yields CASSLQHSGANVLTF.

This clone was found a few times. V gene TRBV5-1 combines with J gene TRBJ2-7, with 7 bases fitting TRBD1. CDR1 is SGHRS and CDR2 is YFSETQ in the germline V gene. V was clipped by 5 bases and J by 6 bases; unmatched bases: 8. The CDR3 runs 13 residues. CDR3 protein: CASSSQGSSEQYF. The CDR3 coding sequence is TGCGCCAGCAGTTCACAGGGGTCCAGCGAGCAGTACTTC.

The V gene is TRBV5-5, the J gene TRBJ1-3; 8 nucleotides agree with TRBD1. This CDR3 has 15 residues. The V segment lost 4 bases and the J segment 0 bases; nucleotides outside the gene matches: 3. Germline assignment: CDR1 SGHKS and CDR2 YYEKEE (reference sequence). In DNA, the CDR3 is TGTGCCAGCAGCCTGACAGGGGCCTCTGGAAACACCATATATTTT. Its protein product is CASSLTGASGNTIYF.

The chain combines TRBV7-9 with TRBJ2-3; D uncertain. Looked up from germline, CDR1 is SEHNR and CDR2 is FQNEAQ (reference sequence). Trimming removed 4 bases from V and 2 bases from J, with 4 bases in between. The CDR3 sequence is 12 residues long. The CDR3 protein is CASSSFTDTQYF. CDR3 DNA: TGTGCCAGCAGCTCTTTCACAGATACGCAGTATTTT.

V and J are TRBV12-3 or TRBV12-4 and TRBJ1-1; D ambiguous. CDR3 length: 13 residues. Trimming took 6 bases from V and 1 from J, leaving 9 bases between them. The CDR3 DNA reads TGTGCCAGCAGCCGGAGGGAGAACACTGAAGCTTTCTTT. Protein sequence: CASSRRENTEAFF.

The chain joins TRBV5-4 to TRBJ2-3, with 12 nucleotides matching TRBD1. This CDR3 has 17 amino acids. Germline trimming cut 1 base from V and 4 bases from J; bases unmatched to any gene: 7. The germline CDR1 and CDR2 sequences are SGHNT and YYREEE (reference sequence). In nucleotides, the CDR3 is TGTGCCAGCAGCTTGTCCGGGACAGGGGGCATGGCAGATACGCAGTATTTT. This codes for CASSLSGTGGMADTQYF.

This chain uses TRBV4-1 with TRBJ1-3, with D perhaps matching TRBD1 (6 bases). V lost 4 bases to trimming and J lost 1 base, with 14 bases between them. The germline gives CDR1 MGHRA, CDR2 YSYEKL. The CDR3 totals 16 residues. For the CDR3, the DNA is TGCGCCAGCAGCCTCCGGGGGGCATTGTCTGGAAACACCATATATTTT. Encoded protein: CASSLRGALSGNTIYF.

This clone was observed once. The chain employs TRBV3-1 (or the pseudogene TRBV3-2) and TRBJ2-3, with 10 bases identical to TRBD2. This CDR3 comprises 15 residues. After removal of 6 bases from V and 3 bases from J, the junction contained 6 bases not matched to a gene. CDR1 is LGHDT, CDR2 YNNKEL, per germline (reference sequence). In DNA form, the CDR3 reads TGTGCCAGCAGTCCTAGCGGGAGAGGGACAGATACGCAGTATTTT. Its translation: CASSPSGRGTDTQYF.

This clone is termed medium-sized. The rearrangement joins TRBV11-3 to TRBJ2-3; 7 bases align to TRBD1. Trimming cost V 5 bases and J 2 bases; bases outside gene matches: 4. Germline V gene sequence: CDR1 SGHNT, CDR2 YENEEA. This CDR3 is built from 14 residues. CDR3 sequence: CASSPGQVTDTQYF. CDR3 nucleotide sequence: TGTGCCAGCAGCCCCGGACAGGTCACAGATACGCAGTATTTT.

This chain uses TRBV18 with TRBJ1-2; D perhaps matches TRBD1 (6 bases). V lost 5 bases and J 3 bases, leaving 7 bases between the germline ends. Germline assignment: CDR1 KGHSH and CDR2 LQKENI. The CDR3 sequence is 12 residues long. CDR3 sequence reads: CASSYRDYGYTF. DNA for the CDR3: TGTGCCAGCTCATACAGGGACTATGGCTACACCTTC.

The CDR3 loop is CASSSPGTGGNEQFF. The CDR3 DNA is TGTGCCAGCAGTTCGCCCGGGACAGGGGGAAATGAGCAGTTCTTC. The chain joins TRBV28 to TRBJ2-1, with 11 bases fitting TRBD1. Germline values: CDR1 MDHEN, CDR2 SYDVKM. This CDR3 has 15 amino acids. After removal of 4 bases from V and 7 bases from J, the junction contained 6 bases not matched to a gene. Together with reference TRBV28 and TRBJ2-1, the CDR3 gives the full variable domain: DVKVTQSSRYLVKRTGEKVFLECVQDMDHENMFWYRQDPGLGLRLIYFSYDVKMKEKGDIPEGYSVSREKKERFSLILESASTNQTSMYLCASSSPGTGGNEQFFGPGTRLTVL.

V gene TRBV27 combines with J gene TRBJ2-1, with a possible D match to TRBD2 (6 bases). The CDR3 length is 15 residues. The germline V gene encodes CDR1 MNHEY and CDR2 SMNVEV (reference sequence). Between the trimmed V and J ends, which lost 2 bases and 4 bases, there was a span of 12 bases. CDR3 nucleotide sequence: TGTGCCAGCAGTTTAAGGAAGGAGGGATACAATGAGCAGTTCTTC. It specifies CASSLRKEGYNEQFF.

The chain has TRBV5-1 and TRBJ1-2; a weak D match, TRBD1 (6 bases). V lost 0 bases and J lost 4, with 10 bases in between. The CDR3 totals 14 residues. Germline V gene lookup returns CDR1 SGHRS and CDR2 YFSETQ. CDR3 region: CASSLGQASYGYTF. As DNA, the CDR3 is TGCGCCAGCAGCTTGGGACAGGCCTCCTATGGCTACACCTTC.

The genes are TRBV7-8 and TRBJ2-3; tentative D call: TRBD1 (6 bases). This CDR3 region has 14 residues. The germline V gene encodes CDR1 SGHVS and CDR2 FQNEAQ. V was cut by 3 bases and J by 0 bases, with 7 bases left in between. CDR3 in DNA: TGTGCCAGCAGCTTTACAGGGAGCACAGATACGCAGTATTTT. Protein sequence: CASSFTGSTDTQYF.

The rearrangement uses TRBV5-1 and TRBJ1-1, with a possible D match to TRBD1 (5 bases). V was shortened by 6 bases and J by 2 bases, with 11 bases between the two germline ends. This CDR3 region has 13 residues. The V gene's germline CDR1 is SGHRS and CDR2 YFSETQ. CDR3 bases: TGCGCCAGCAAAGTTCAGGGAAACACTGAAGCTTTCTTT. Protein product: CASKVQGNTEAFF.